These 15 T cell receptor beta chains share one sample of origin, sequenced in a study of radiotherapy plus CTLA-4 blockade in lung cancer. Sequenced by immunoSEQ multiplex PCR; TCRdb stores in-frame clones only, minus some. The table includes about 88,000 clones, 72% detected once. The sequencing used peripheral blood, collected from a patient treated with radiotherapy plus ipilimumab. The origin of the receptors is a human donor with non-small cell lung cancer that progressed on radiotherapy plus ipilimumab.

This chain uses TRBV10-3 with TRBJ1-1; D may be TRBD1 (5 bases). The germline V gene has CDR1 ENHRY and CDR2 SYGVKD. This CDR3 has 14 residues. Between the trimmed V and J ends, which lost 4 bases and 2 bases, there was a span of 11 bases. CDR3 loop: CAISVGGANTEAFF. The DNA for the CDR3 is TGTGCCATCAGTGTGGGAGGGGCTAACACTGAAGCTTTCTTT.

The chain carries TRBV25-1 and TRBJ2-5; 11 positions match TRBD2. Germline loops: CDR1 MGHDK, CDR2 SYGVNS. The CDR3 consists of 14 residues. J was trimmed by 10 bases and V by 1 base; bases with no gene match: 5. The CDR3 bases are TGTGCCAGCAGTGAATTTGGACTAGCGGGCGACCAGTACTTC. Translating gives CASSEFGLAGDQYF.

This clone was observed a few times. This rearrangement joins TRBV11-1 to TRBJ1-6; 9 bases fit TRBD1. V lost 3 bases, J lost 9 bases, and 0 bases stayed unmatched. The germline CDR1 and CDR2 sequences are SGHAT and FQDESV (reference sequence). The CDR3 covers 13 residues. As DNA, the CDR3 is TGTGCCAGCAGCTTGGACAGGGGTTCACCCCTCCACTTT. Translating gives CASSLDRGSPLHF.

The gene calls are TRBV6-6 and TRBJ2-7; no firm D call. This CDR3 has 15 amino acids. Germline V CDR1 and CDR2: MNHNY, SVGAGI (reference sequence). V gave up 4 bases and J gave up 3 bases, with 16 bases separating them. The CDR3 sequence is CASSLKPSTSYEQYF. As DNA, the CDR3 is TGTGCCAGCAGTTTAAAACCCTCAACAAGCTACGAGCAGTACTTC.

The V call is TRBV30, the J call TRBJ2-4, with TRBD1 identical over 11 bases. The CDR3 runs to 16 residues. V was pared by 1 base and J by 6 bases, with 8 bases of the junction left unmatched. Germline V gives CDR1 GTSNPN, CDR2 SVGIG (reference sequence). As DNA, the CDR3 is TGTGCCTGGAGTGGGACAGGGGGCATCGGCGGAAACATTCAGTACTTC. This codes for CAWSGTGGIGGNIQYF.

The chain joins TRBV28 to TRBJ2-1; D not certain. V gave up 3 bases and J gave up 5 bases, with 8 bases separating them. The CDR3 runs to 13 residues. The germline CDR1 and CDR2 sequences are MDHEN and SYDVKM. In nucleotides, the CDR3 is TGTGCCAGCAGTTTGTTTTCCGACAATGAGCAGTTCTTC. Its protein is CASSLFSDNEQFF. Full variable domain (outside the CDR3, taken from reference TRBV28 and TRBJ2-1): DVKVTQSSRYLVKRTGEKVFLECVQDMDHENMFWYRQDPGLGLRLIYFSYDVKMKEKGDIPEGYSVSREKKERFSLILESASTNQTSMYLCASSLFSDNEQFFGPGTRLTVL.

This chain links TRBV4-1 with TRBJ2-7; 7 bases line up with TRBD2. Germline CDR1 is MGHRA and CDR2 is YSYEKL. The junction had 12 bases not matched to a gene; V was cut back by 1 base and J by 6 bases. The CDR3 runs to 16 residues. In nucleotides, the CDR3 is TGCGCCAGCAGCCAAGGCCCGGCGGGAGCCCTCGGCGAGCAGTACTTC. It codes for CASSQGPAGALGEQYF.

This clone occurred a few times. CDR3 amino acids: CASSPWTGGRQEQYF. DNA of the CDR3: TGTGCCAGCAGTCCGTGGACAGGGGGCCGACAGGAGCAGTACTTC. This chain links TRBV28 with TRBJ2-7; the match to TRBD1 covers 11 bases. Germline trimming cut 5 bases from V and 7 bases from J; bases unmatched to any gene: 10. This CDR3 is 15 amino acids long. Germline-derived CDR1 and CDR2 are MDHEN and SYDVKM.

This clone was seen more than once but under ten times. This chain links TRBV18 with TRBJ2-7; 8 bases match TRBD1. V gave up 5 bases and J gave up 0 bases; unmatched junction bases: 3. Germline V CDR1 and CDR2: KGHSH, LQKENI. This CDR3 has 14 residues. The DNA of the CDR3 is TGTGCCAGCTCAAGGACAGGGAGCTCCTACGAGCAGTACTTC. Protein: CASSRTGSSYEQYF.

The chain links TRBV6-1 to TRBJ1-1; the match to TRBD1 covers 7 bases. From germline, CDR1 is MNHNS and CDR2 SASEGT. J lost 6 bases, V lost 5 bases, and 12 bases had no gene match. This CDR3 is built from 15 residues. The CDR3 loop reads CASSPPTGRAAEAFF. The CDR3 DNA is TGTGCCAGCAGTCCCCCGACAGGGAGGGCGGCTGAAGCTTTCTTT.

The genes are TRBV5-6 and TRBJ1-2; 9 bases match TRBD1. Germline V gene sequence: CDR1 SGHDT, CDR2 YYEEEE. There are 13 residues in the CDR3. Trimming cost V 2 bases and J 6 bases; bases outside gene matches: 2. Written as DNA, the CDR3 is TGTGCCAGCAGCTTCCGGGACAGGGATGGCTACACCTTC. Translating it yields CASSFRDRDGYTF.

V is TRBV19 and J is TRBJ1-5; no firm D call. This CDR3 has 12 residues. Per germline, CDR1 LNHDA and CDR2 SQIVND (reference sequence). The V end lost 2 bases, the J end lost 6 bases, and 5 bases lay between the germline ends. CDR3 in DNA: TGTGCCAGTAGTATACCCACTCAGCCCCAGCATTTT. It specifies CASSIPTQPQHF.

The CDR3 protein is CASSTSTSGGTDTQYF. The CDR3 DNA follows: TGTGCCAGCTCAACCTCGACTAGCGGGGGAACAGATACGCAGTATTTT. The chain is built from TRBV18 and TRBJ2-3, with TRBD2 matching 12 bases. CDR1 KGHSH and CDR2 LQKENI come from the germline V gene. V was pared by 5 bases and J by 3 bases, with 6 bases of the junction left unmatched. CDR3 length equals 16 residues.

The rearrangement uses TRBV6-5 and TRBJ1-6; D is perhaps TRBD1 (5 bases). Trimming shortened V by 6 bases and J by 7 bases, and 13 bases separated the two germline ends. Germline values: CDR1 MNHEY, CDR2 SVGAGI. The CDR3 runs to 14 residues. The CDR3 DNA reads as TGTGCCAGCAGCCGGCAGAGGGGCAATTCACCCCTCCACTTT. It yields the protein CASSRQRGNSPLHF.

The chain links TRBV7-9 to TRBJ1-1, with unresolved D. Germline V gives CDR1 SEHNR, CDR2 FQNEAQ (reference sequence). Trimming pared 2 bases from V and 1 base from J, leaving 5 bases between. The CDR3 sequence is 13 residues long. CDR3 sequence (DNA): TGTGCCAGCAGCTTACCCGGGAACACTGAAGCTTTCTTT. Translated: CASSLPGNTEAFF.